This paragraph covers one T cell receptor beta chain sequence. The target antigen is unknown. The data are from a study of T cell responses to AZD1222 COVID-19 vaccine. The assay was immunoSEQ multiplex PCR, and TCRdb's table has in-frame clones only and misses some. The sample shows around 120,000 clones, around 93% of them seen only once. General study findings and limits: Nearly half of the spike-specific TCRs reportedly recognize variant regions that carry no mutations. Donors in the cohort were predominantly white British and more often female, and clonal diversity was possibly underestimated. Increases in Spike-specific TCR breadth and depth were seen after two AZD1222 doses. All repertoire sampling was performed exclusively after the peak T cell response.

The ends were cut back, 2 bases at V and 7 bases at J, with 5 bases in the middle. The CDR3 has 12 amino acids. Germline CDR1 reads PRHDT; CDR2 reads FYEKMQ (reference sequence). Source: peripheral blood, taken on day 0 of AZD1222 vaccination. J is TRBJ2-2 and V is TRBV13; D gene uncertain. This receptor was taken from an adult in good health. CDR3 in amino acids: CASSLLGGELFF. Here the CDR3 DNA reads TGTGCCAGCAGCTTATTGGGCGGGGAGCTGTTTTTT.